These 4 T cell receptor beta chains came from one sample sequenced in a study of T cells in pancreatic ductal adenocarcinoma (TCRdb year 2017). The pancreatic ductal adenocarcinoma patients who were selected had gone through surgery without receiving any neoadjuvant therapy. The library relied on the immunoSEQ multiplex PCR assay. TCRdb stores this immuneACCESS table with in-frame sequences only. Part of the clones is absent; in the studies checked, under half of the shortfall reflects unresolved V genes, and no reason is known for the rest. For this sample the table gives roughly 16,000 clones, of which approximately 91% were detected only once. The top ten clonotypes cover roughly 0.91% of the sample. The specimen was PBMCs. The receptors shown here come from a human donor with pancreatic ductal adenocarcinoma.

This chain uses TRBV19 with TRBJ1-2; no definite D call. V was pared by 0 bases and J by 4 bases, with 12 bases between. Germline CDR1 reads LNHDA; CDR2 reads SQIVND (reference sequence). The CDR3 spans 15 residues. The CDR3 sequence is CASSIEASRPYGYTF. CDR3 DNA: TGTGCCAGTAGTATAGAGGCTAGTCGGCCCTATGGCTACACCTTC.

This chain joins TRBV10-3 and TRBJ2-7, with 8 bases identical to TRBD2. Germline lookup yields CDR1 ENHRY and CDR2 SYGVKD. The CDR3 spans 13 residues. The V gene end was trimmed by 10 bases and the J gene end by 6 bases; junction bases not matched to a gene: 11. The CDR3 region has the DNA TGTGCCACGGGAGGGGCGTATGGGGGCGAGCAGTACTTC. This codes for CATGGAYGGEQYF.

The chain employs TRBV5-1 and TRBJ1-1; 7 bases match TRBD1. After removal of 4 bases from V and 4 bases from J, the junction contained 10 bases not matched to a gene. Germline V gives CDR1 SGHRS, CDR2 YFSETQ. This CDR3 spans 15 amino acids. CDR3 coding DNA: TGCGCCAGCAGCCGAACCACAGGGGCCATCACTGAAGCTTTCTTT. Translation gives CASSRTTGAITEAFF.

The chain links TRBV28 to TRBJ1-2; unclear D gene. The CDR3 sequence is 14 residues long. Trimming removed 4 bases at V and 5 bases at J, with 14 bases between. CDR1 is MDHEN and CDR2 is SYDVKM in the germline V gene. This CDR3 reads CASSSQTGGYGYTF. The CDR3 region has the DNA TGTGCCAGCAGTTCCCAGACGGGTGGGTATGGCTACACCTTC.